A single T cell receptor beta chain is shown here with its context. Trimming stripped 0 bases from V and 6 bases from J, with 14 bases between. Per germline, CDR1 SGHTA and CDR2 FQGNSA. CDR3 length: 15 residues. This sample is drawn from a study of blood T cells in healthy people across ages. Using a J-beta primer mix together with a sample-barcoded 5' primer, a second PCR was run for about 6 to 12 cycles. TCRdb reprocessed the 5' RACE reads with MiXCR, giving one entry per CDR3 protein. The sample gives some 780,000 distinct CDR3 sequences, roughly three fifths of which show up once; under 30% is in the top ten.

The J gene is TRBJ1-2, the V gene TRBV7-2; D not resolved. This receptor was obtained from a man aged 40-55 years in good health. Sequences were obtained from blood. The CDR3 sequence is CASSLAQEAGHGYTF. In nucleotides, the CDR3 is TGTGCCAGCAGCTTAGCGCAAGAAGCAGGCCATGGCTACACCTTC.